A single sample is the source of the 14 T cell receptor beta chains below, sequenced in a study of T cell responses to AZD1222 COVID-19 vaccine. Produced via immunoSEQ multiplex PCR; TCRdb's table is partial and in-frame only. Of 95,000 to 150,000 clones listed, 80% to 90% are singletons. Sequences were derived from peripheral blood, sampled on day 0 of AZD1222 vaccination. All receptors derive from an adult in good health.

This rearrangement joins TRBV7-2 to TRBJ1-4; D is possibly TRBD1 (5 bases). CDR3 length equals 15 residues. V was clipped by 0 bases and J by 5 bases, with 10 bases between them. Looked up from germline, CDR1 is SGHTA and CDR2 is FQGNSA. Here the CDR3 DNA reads TGTGCCAGCAGCTTAGCGCGGGGGGGGAATGAAAAACTGTTTTTT. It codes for CASSLARGGNEKLFF.

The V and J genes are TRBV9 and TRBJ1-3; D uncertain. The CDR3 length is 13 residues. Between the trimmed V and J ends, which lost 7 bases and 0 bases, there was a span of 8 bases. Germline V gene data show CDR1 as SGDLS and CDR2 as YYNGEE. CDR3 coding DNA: TGTGCCAGCGGCAACAGCTCTGGAAACACCATATATTTT. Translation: CASGNSSGNTIYF.

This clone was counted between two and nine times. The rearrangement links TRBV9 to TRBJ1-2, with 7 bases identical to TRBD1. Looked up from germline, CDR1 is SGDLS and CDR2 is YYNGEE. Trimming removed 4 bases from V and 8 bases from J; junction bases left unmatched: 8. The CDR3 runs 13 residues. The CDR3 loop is CASSFEGADGYTF. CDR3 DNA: TGTGCCAGCAGCTTCGAGGGGGCAGACGGCTACACCTTC.

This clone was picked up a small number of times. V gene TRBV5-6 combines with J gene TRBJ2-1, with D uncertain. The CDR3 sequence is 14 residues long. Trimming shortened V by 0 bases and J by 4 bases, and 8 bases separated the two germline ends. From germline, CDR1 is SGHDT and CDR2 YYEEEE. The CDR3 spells CASSLEQYYNEQFF. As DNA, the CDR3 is TGTGCCAGCAGCTTGGAACAGTATTACAATGAGCAGTTCTTC.

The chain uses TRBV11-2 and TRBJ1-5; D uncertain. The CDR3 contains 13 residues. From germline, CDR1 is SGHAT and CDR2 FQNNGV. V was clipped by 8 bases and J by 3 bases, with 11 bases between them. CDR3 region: CASGRTNNQPQHF. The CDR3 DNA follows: TGTGCCAGCGGACGGACCAACAATCAGCCCCAGCATTTT.

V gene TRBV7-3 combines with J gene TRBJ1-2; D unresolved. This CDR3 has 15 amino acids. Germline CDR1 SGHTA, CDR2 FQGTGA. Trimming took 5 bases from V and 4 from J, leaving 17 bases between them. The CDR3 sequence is CASSPTGDRGYGYTF. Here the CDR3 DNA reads TGTGCCAGCAGCCCTACGGGAGACCGCGGCTATGGCTACACCTTC.

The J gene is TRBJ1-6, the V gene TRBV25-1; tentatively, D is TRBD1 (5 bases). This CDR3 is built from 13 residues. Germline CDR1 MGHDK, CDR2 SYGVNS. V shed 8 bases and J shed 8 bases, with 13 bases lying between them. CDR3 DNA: TGTGCCAGCGGCTGGGGGAGGGATTCACCCCTCCACTTT. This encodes CASGWGRDSPLHF.

CDR3 nucleotides: TGTGCCATCAGTGAGTCGCGGGGCGCGAGTGGCTACACCTTC. Encoded protein: CAISESRGASGYTF. This chain uses TRBV10-3 with TRBJ1-2, with a possible D match to TRBD1 (5 bases). V shed 0 bases and J shed 7 bases, with 12 bases lying between them. The CDR3 extends over 14 amino acids. The germline V gene encodes CDR1 ENHRY and CDR2 SYGVKD.

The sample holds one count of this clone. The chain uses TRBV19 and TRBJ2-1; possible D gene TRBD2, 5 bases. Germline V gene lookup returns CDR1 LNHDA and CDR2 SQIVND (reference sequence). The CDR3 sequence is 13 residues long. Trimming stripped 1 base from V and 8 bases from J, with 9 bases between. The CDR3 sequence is CASSIGDGDEQFF. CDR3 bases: TGTGCCAGTAGTATAGGAGACGGGGATGAGCAGTTCTTC.

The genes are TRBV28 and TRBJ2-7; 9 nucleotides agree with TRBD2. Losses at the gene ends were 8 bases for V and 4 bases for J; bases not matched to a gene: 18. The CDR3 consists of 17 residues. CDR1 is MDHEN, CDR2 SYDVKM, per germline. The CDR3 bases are TGTGCCAGCCCCTCTCACCCTAGCGGGACGTTTCGGTACGAGCAGTACTTC. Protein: CASPSHPSGTFRYEQYF.

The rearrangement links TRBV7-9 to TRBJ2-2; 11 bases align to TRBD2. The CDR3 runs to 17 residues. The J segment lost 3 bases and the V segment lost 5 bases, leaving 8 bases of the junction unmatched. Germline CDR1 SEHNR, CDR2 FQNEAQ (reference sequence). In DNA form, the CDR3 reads TGTGCCAGCAGCACGACAGGGACTAGCGGCTACACCGGGGAGCTGTTTTTT. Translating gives CASSTTGTSGYTGELFF.

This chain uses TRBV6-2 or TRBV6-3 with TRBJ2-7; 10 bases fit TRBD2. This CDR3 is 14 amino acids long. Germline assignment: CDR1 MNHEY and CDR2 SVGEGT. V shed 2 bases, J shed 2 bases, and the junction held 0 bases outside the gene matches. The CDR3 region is CASSYGTSAYEQYF. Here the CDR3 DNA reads TGTGCCAGCAGTTACGGGACTAGCGCCTACGAGCAGTACTTC.

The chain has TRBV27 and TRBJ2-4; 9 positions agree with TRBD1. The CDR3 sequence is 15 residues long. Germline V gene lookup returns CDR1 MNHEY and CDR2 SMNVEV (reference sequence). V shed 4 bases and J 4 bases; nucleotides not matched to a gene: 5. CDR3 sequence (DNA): TGTGCCAGCAGTTCGCGACAGGGGGGAAAAAACATTCAGTACTTC. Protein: CASSSRQGGKNIQYF.

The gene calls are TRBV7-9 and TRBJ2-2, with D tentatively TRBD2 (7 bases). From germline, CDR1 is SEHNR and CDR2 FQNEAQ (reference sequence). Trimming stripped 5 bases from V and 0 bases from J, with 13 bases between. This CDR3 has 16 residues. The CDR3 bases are TGTGCCAGCAGCCCTCCGGGGGGCACGAACACCGGGGAGCTGTTTTTT. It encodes CASSPPGGTNTGELFF.